The entry that follows covers one T cell receptor (beta chain) sequence. Its antigen remains unidentified. This sample was included in a study of CD8 T cells in ankylosing spondylitis. Trimming left V 4 bases short and J 6 bases short, with 19 bases between. The CDR3 has 15 amino acids. Germline assignment: CDR1 SGHRS and CDR2 YFSETQ. Quantitative 5'-RACE with molecular barcodes generated TCR beta libraries. Via MiXCR, TCRdb re-called the 5' RACE reads, giving one row per CDR3 protein. The sample has some 270,000 distinct CDR3 sequences, 15% to 20% seen once. General study points: According to the report, clones linked to the disease were significantly enriched in matched synovial fluid samples taken from ankylosing spondylitis patients. A CD8+ phenotype characterized the disease-linked clones, which were relatively rare in peripheral blood.

The material sequenced was blood, either unsorted or a sorted T cell fraction (not recorded which). This chain uses TRBV5-1 with TRBJ1-2; D gene ambiguous. The TCR was taken from a male donor with ankylosing spondylitis or in good health (not recorded which). In DNA form, the CDR3 reads TGCGCCAGCAGCCCCACGGGTGGGTACAGCCATGGCTACACCTTC. It encodes CASSPTGGYSHGYTF.